Included here is one T cell receptor beta chain sequence, with context. The CDR3 totals 13 residues. V lost 6 bases, J lost 7 bases, and 15 bases lay in between. Germline V gene sequence: CDR1 KGHSH, CDR2 LQKENI. The sample is drawn from a study of CD8+ T cells in alopecia areata. As the sequencing template, cDNA was produced by extracting RNA and reverse transcribing it. Produced via immunoSEQ multiplex PCR; TCRdb's table is partial and in-frame only. The sample has under 250,000 clones; 50% to 60% are singletons. The J gene is TRBJ1-1, the V gene TRBV18, with D tentatively TRBD1 (6 bases). This TCR derives from a human donor with alopecia areata. The input for sequencing was CD4+ T cells sorted from blood, taken at week 0. In DNA, the CDR3 is TGTGCCAGCTCCCGACAGGCCGAGGATGAAGCTTTCTTT. Its translation: CASSRQAEDEAFF.